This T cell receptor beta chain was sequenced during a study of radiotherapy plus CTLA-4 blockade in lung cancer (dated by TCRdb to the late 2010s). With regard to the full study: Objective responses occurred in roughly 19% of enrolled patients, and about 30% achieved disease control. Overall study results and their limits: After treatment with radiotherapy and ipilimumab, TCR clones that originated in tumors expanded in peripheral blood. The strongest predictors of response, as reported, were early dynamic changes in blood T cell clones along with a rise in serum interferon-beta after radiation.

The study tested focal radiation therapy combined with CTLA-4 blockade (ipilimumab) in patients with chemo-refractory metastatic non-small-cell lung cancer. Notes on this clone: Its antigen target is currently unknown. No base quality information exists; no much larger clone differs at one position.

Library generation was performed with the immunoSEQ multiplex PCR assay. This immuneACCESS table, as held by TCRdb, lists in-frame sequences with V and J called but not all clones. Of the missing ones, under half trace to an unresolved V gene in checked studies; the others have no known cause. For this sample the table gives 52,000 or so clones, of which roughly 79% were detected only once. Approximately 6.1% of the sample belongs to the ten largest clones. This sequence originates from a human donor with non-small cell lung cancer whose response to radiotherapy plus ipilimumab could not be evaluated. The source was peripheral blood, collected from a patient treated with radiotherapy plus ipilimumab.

Here is the DNA: TGTGCCAGCAGTTCAATAGACAGAAAGGGCTACACCTTC. The resulting protein is CASSSIDRKGYTF. The chain uses TRBV6-6 and TRBJ1-2; the D gene is possibly TRBD1, with 5 bases matching. V loses 4 bases of germline sequence and J loses 8 bases, and the interval between the two ends is 14 bases. Spanning cysteine to phenylalanine, the CDR3 consists of 13 amino acids. Only the CDR3 region is kept as DNA, spanning 39 bases read in frame from base 1. The germline V gene encodes CDR1 MNHNY and CDR2 SVGAGI (reference sequence).